This TCR beta chain was identified in a study of response to subunit inactivated influenza vaccine. TCRdb reanalysed the RT-PCR reads using MiXCR and keeps one entry per CDR3 protein. The sample consists of around 570,000 distinct CDR3 sequences, about 11% of them appearing once. This CDR3 has 15 residues. J gave up 4 bases and V 7 bases, and 4 bases lay outside the gene matches. CDR1 and CDR2 from the germline V gene are MDHEN and SYDVKM. This clonotype came up many times. These same data were also listed under a study on T cells expressing NK-cell markers. From that report: Researchers built TCR beta cDNA using 5'RACE template switching with UMIs. The study did not resolve the HCMV specificity of expanded NKG2C+ T cell clones.

The TCR comes from a man aged 50 or older who received an inactivated influenza vaccine. The V and J genes are TRBV28 and TRBJ2-3, with 14 bases aligning to TRBD2. The starting material was PBMCs from blood, obtained on the day of vaccination. Here the CDR3 DNA reads TGTGCCAGCACTCGGACTAGCGGGAGGCCAGATACGCAGTATTTT. This sequence encodes CASTRTSGRPDTQYF.